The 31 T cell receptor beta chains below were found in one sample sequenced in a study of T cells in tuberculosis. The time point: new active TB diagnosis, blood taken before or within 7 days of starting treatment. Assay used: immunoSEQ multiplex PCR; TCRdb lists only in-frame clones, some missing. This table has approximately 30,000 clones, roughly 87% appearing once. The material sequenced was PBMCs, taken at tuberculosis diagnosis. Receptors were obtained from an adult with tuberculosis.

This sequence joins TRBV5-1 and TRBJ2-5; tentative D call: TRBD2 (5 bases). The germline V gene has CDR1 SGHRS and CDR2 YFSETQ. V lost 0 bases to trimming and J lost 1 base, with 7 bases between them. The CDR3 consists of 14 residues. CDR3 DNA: TGCGCCAGCAGCTTGGAAGGGAGCCAAGAGACCCAGTACTTC. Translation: CASSLEGSQETQYF.

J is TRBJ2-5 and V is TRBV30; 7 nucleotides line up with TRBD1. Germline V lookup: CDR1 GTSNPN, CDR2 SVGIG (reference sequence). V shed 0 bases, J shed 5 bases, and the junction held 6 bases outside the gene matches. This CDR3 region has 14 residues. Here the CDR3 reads CAWSVQGMMETQYF. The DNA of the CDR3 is TGTGCCTGGAGTGTACAGGGGATGATGGAGACCCAGTACTTC.

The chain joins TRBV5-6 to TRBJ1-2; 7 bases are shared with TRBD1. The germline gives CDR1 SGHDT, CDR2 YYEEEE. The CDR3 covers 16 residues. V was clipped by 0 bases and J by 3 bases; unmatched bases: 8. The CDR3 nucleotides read TGTGCCAGCAGCTTGGATACAGGGGTCTCTTACTATGGCTACACCTTC. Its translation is CASSLDTGVSYYGYTF.

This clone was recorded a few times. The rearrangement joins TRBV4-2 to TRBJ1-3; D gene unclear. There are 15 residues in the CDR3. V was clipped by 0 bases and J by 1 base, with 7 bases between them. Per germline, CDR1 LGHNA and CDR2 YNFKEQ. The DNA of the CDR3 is TGTGCCAGCAGCCAAGAGGCAGTTTCTGGAAACACCATATATTTT. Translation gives CASSQEAVSGNTIYF.

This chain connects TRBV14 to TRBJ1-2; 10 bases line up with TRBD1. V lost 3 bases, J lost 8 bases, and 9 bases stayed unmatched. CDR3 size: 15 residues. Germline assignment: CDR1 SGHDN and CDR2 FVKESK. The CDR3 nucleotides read TGTGCCAGCAGCCAGATTCTGGGGACAGGGGAAGGCTACACCTTC. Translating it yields CASSQILGTGEGYTF.

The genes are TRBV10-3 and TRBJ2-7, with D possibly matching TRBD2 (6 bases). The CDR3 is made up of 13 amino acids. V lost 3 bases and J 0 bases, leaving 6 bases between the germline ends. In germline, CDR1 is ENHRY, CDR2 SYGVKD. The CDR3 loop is CAISEAGSYEQYF. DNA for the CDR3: TGTGCCATCAGTGAAGCGGGCTCCTACGAGCAGTACTTC.

CDR3 coding DNA: TGCGCCAGCAGCTCAGGACAGGGAAGTTCGGACGAGCAGTACTTC. Its protein is CASSSGQGSSDEQYF. The chain has TRBV5-1 and TRBJ2-7, with TRBD1 matching 8 bases. The CDR3 sequence is 15 residues long. The V gene's germline CDR1 is SGHRS and CDR2 YFSETQ. With V trimmed by 3 bases and J by 5 bases, 10 bases remained unmatched. The complete variable domain, with remaining parts taken from reference TRBV5-1 and TRBJ2-7, reads KAGVTQTPRYLIKTRGQQVTLSCSPISGHRSVSWYQQTPGQGLQFLFEYFSETQRNKGNFPGRFSGRQFSNSRSEMNVSTLELGDSALYLCASSSGQGSSDEQYFGPGTRLTVT.

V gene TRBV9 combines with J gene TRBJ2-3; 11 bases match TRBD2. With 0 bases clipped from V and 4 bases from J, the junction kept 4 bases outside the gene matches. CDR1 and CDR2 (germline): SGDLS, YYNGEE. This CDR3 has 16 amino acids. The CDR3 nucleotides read TGTGCCAGCAGCGTAGCGACTAGCGGGAACGCAGATACGCAGTATTTT. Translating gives CASSVATSGNADTQYF.

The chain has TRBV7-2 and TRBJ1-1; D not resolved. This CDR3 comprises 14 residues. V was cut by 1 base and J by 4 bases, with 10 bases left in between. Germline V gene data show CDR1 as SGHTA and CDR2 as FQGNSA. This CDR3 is CASSLGRVGTEAFF. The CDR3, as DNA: TGTGCCAGCAGCTTAGGGAGGGTAGGCACTGAAGCTTTCTTT.

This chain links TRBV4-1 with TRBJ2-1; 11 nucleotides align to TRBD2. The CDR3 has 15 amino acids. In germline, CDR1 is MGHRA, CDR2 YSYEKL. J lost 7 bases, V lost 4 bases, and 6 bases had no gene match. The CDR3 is CASSRTSGSPNEQFF. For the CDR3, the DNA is TGCGCCAGCAGCCGTACTAGCGGGAGCCCAAATGAGCAGTTCTTC.

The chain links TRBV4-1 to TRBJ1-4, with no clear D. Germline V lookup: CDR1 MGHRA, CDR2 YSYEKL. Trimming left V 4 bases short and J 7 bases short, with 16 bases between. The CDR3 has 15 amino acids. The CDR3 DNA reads TGCGCCAGCAGCCCCTTGGGAGGAATCGGTGAAAAACTGTTTTTT. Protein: CASSPLGGIGEKLFF.

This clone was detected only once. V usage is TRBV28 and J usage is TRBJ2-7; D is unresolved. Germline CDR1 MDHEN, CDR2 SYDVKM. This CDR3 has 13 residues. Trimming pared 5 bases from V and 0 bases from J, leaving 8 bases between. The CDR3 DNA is TGTGCCAGCAGTACCCTTAGCTCCTACGAGCAGTACTTC. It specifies CASSTLSSYEQYF.

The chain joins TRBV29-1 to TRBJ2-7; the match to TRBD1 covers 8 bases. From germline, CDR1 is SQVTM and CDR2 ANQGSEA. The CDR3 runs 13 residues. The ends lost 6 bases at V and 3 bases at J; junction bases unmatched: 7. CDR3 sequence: CSVVDRGSYEQYF. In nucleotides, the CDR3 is TGCAGCGTGGTAGACAGGGGCAGCTACGAGCAGTACTTC.

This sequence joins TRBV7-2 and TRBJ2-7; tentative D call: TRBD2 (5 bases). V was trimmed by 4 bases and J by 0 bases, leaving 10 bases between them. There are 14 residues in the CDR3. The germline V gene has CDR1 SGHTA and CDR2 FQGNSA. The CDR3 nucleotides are TGTGCCAGCAGCTCTAGCTTTCCCTCCTACGAGCAGTACTTC. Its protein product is CASSSSFPSYEQYF.

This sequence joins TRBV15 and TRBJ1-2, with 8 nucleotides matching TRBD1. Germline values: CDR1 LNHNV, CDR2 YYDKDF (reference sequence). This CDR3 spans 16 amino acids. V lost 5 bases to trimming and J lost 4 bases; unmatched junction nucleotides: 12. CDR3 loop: CATSPGQGWSSYGYTF. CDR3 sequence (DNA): TGTGCCACCAGCCCCGGACAGGGTTGGAGTAGCTATGGCTACACCTTC.

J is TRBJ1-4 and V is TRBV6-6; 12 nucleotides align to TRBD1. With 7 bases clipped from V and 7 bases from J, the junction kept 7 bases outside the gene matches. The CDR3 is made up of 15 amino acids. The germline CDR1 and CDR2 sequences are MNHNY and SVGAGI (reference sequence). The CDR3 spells CASTERDRGPEKLFF. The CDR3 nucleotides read TGTGCCAGCACCGAGAGGGACAGGGGGCCTGAAAAACTGTTTTTT.

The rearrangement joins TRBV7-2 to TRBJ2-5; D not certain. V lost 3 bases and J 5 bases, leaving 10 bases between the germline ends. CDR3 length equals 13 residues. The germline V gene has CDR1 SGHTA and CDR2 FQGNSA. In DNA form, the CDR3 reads TGTGCCAGCAGCTTCGGTCCTGAGGAGACCCAGTACTTC. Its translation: CASSFGPEETQYF.

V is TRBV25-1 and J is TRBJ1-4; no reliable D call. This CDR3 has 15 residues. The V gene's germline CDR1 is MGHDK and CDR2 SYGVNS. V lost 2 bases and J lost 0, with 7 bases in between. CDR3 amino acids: CASSEGLATNEKLFF. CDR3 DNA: TGTGCCAGCAGTGAAGGCCTTGCAACTAATGAAAAACTGTTTTTT.

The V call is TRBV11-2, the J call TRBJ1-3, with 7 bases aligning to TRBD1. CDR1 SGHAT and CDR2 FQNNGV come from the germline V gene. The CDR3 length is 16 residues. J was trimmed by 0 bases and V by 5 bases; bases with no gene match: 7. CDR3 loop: CASSRDRAHSGNTIYF. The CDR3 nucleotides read TGTGCCAGCAGCCGGGACAGAGCCCACTCTGGAAACACCATATATTTT.

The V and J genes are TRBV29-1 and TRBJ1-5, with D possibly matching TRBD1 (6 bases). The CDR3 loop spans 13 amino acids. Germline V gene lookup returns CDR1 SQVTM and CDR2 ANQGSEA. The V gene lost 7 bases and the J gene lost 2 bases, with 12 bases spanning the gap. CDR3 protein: CSAGDNGNQPQHF. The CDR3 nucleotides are TGCAGCGCTGGGGACAATGGCAATCAGCCCCAGCATTTT.

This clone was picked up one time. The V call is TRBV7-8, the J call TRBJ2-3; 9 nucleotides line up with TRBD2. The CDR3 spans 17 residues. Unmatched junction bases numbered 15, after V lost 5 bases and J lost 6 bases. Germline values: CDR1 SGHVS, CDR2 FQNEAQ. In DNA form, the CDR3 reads TGTGCCAGCAGCCCCAGCGGCGGGGGGGCCTTTGCTGATACGCAGTATTTT. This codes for CASSPSGGGAFADTQYF. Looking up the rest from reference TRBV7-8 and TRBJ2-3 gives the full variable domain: GAGVSQSPRYKVAKRGQDVALRCDPISGHVSLFWYQQALGQGPEFLTYFQNEAQLDKSGLPSDRFFAERPEGSVSTLKIQRTQQEDSAVYLCASSPSGGGAFADTQYFGPGTRLTVL.

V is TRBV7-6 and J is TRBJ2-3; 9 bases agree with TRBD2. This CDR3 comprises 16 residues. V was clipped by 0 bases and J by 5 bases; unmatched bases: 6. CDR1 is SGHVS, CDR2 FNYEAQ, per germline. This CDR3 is CASSLAAGGYRDTQYF. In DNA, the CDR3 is TGTGCCAGCAGCTTAGCTGCGGGAGGGTACAGAGATACGCAGTATTTT.

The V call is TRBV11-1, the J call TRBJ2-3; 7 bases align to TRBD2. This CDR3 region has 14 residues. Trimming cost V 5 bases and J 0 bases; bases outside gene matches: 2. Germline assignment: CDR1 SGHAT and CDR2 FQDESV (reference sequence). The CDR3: CASSRDYSTDTQYF. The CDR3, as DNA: TGTGCCAGCAGCCGGGACTACAGCACAGATACGCAGTATTTT.

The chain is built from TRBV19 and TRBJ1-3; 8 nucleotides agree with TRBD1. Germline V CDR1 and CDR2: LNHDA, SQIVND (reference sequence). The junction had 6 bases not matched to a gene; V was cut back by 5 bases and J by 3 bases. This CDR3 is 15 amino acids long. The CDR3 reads CASSSTGVVGNTIYF. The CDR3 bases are TGTGCCAGTAGTTCGACAGGGGTCGTTGGAAACACCATATATTTT.

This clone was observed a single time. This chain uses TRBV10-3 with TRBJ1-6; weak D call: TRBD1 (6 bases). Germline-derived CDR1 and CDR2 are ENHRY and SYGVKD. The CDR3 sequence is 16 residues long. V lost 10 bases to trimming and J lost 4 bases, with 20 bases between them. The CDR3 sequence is CATSKGGRSYNSPLHF. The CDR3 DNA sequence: TGTGCCACCTCCAAGGGGGGGCGTTCATATAATTCACCCCTCCACTTT.

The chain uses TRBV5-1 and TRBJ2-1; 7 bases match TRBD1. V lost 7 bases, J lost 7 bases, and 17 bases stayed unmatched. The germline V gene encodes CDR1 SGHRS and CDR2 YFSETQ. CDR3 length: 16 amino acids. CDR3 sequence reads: CASWRTPGQRGNEQFF. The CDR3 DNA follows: TGCGCCAGCTGGAGAACCCCGGGACAGAGGGGAAATGAGCAGTTCTTC.

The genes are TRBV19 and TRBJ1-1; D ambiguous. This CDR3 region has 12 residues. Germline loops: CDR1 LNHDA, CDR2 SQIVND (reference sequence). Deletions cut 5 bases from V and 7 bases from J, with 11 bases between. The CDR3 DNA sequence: TGTGCCAGTAGTGGAGGACTGTATGAAGCTTTCTTT. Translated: CASSGGLYEAFF.

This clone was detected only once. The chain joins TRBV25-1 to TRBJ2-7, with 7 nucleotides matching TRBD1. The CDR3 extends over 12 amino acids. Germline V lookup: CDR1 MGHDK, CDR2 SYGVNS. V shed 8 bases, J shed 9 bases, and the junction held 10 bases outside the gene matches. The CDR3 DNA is TGTGCCAGCGCGGACAGGTTAGAAGTGCAGTACTTC. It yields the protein CASADRLEVQYF.

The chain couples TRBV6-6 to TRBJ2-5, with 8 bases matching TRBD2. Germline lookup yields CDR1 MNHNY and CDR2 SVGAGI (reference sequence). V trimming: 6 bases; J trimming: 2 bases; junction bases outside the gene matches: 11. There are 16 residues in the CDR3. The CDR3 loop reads CASSKLRLAQQETQYF. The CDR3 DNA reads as TGTGCCAGCAGCAAACTTCGACTAGCGCAACAAGAGACCCAGTACTTC.

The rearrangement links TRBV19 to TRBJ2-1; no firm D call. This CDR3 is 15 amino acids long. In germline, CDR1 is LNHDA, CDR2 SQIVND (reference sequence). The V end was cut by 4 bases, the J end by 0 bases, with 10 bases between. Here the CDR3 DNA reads TGTGCCAGTAGTACCTGGTACAACTCCTACAATGAGCAGTTCTTC. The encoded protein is CASSTWYNSYNEQFF. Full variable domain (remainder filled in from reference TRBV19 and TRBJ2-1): DGGITQSPKYLFRKEGQNVTLSCEQNLNHDAMYWYRQDPGQGLRLIYYSQIVNDFQKGDIAEGYSVSREKKESFPLTVTSAQKNPTAFYLCASSTWYNSYNEQFFGPGTRLTVL.

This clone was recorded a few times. CDR3 residues: CASSEVWGGESGYTF. CDR3 DNA sequence: TGTGCCAGCAGTGAAGTTTGGGGGGGAGAAAGTGGCTACACCTTC. The chain employs TRBV6-1 and TRBJ1-2; tentative D call: TRBD1 (5 bases). Germline V lookup: CDR1 MNHNS, CDR2 SASEGT. This CDR3 is 15 amino acids long. V lost 1 base, J lost 7 bases, and 16 bases lay in between.